The TCR beta chain described here comes from a study of blood T cell repertoires in COVID-19. Turning to the study itself: Sources were T cells, B-cell-depleted T cells, or PBMCs; the material itself was cDNA or gDNA.

Participant reports of clinical history set cohort assignment. Using immunoSEQ multiplex PCR, the repertoire was profiled, and TCRdb retains in-frame clones only, with some absent. The data show about 250,000 clones, with 85% to 90% seen just once and 15% to 18% held by the top ten. J was trimmed by 4 bases and V by 1 base; bases with no gene match: 4. CDR3 size: 15 residues. Germline V gives CDR1 KGHSH, CDR2 LQKENI. The specimen was PBMCs or T cells enriched from blood (not recorded which). J is TRBJ2-1 and V is TRBV18; 7 bases are shared with TRBD1. The sequence was obtained from a man aged 18 to 29 who had recovered from COVID-19. DNA for the CDR3: TGTGCCAGCTCACCACAGGGGGCGACTTACAATGAGCAGTTCTTC. Its protein product is CASSPQGATYNEQFF. The whole variable domain, filled in from reference TRBV18 and TRBJ2-1, reads NAGVMQNPRHLVRRRGQEARLRCSPMKGHSHVYWYRQLPEEGLKFMVYLQKENIIDESGMPKERFSAEFPKEGPSILRIQQVVRGDSAAYFCASSPQGATYNEQFFGPGTRLTVL.